This is a list of T cell receptor beta chains from one sample in a study of T cell repertoires in ileal Crohn's disease. Profiled with immunoSEQ multiplex PCR; TCRdb holds only in-frame clones, not every one. The data show about 6,600 clones, with 72% seen just once and about 10% held by the top ten. The sequencing input was ileal tissue. The receptors come from an adult with Crohn's disease. Each CDR3 is given with its conserved first and last residue. D genes are given only for firm matches. Size values are once, few and many counts, or a class for expanded clones, and some rows have none.

j_call	d_call	v_call	cdr3_length	clone_size	cdr3_aa	cdr3_nt
TRBJ1-5	TRBD1	TRBV15	14	.	CATRDRGNNQPQHF	TGTGCCACCAGAGACAGGGGAAACAATCAGCCCCAGCATTTT
TRBJ2-1	.	TRBV6-1	13	.	CASSDGQYNEQFF	TGTGCCAGCAGTGACGGACAGTACAATGAGCAGTTCTTC
TRBJ1-1	.	TRBV30	14	.	CAWALGAMNTEAFF	TGTGCCTGGGCCCTGGGAGCAATGAACACTGAAGCTTTCTTT
TRBJ2-7	TRBD2	TRBV6-5	16	.	CASSSLRTSGSYEQYF	TGTGCCAGCAGTTCACTCCGGACTAGCGGGAGCTACGAGCAGTACTTC
TRBJ1-2	.	TRBV27	15	.	CASTTREGSNYGYTF	TGTGCCAGCACCACCAGAGAGGGTTCGAACTATGGCTACACCTTC
TRBJ1-1	TRBD1	TRBV18	14	.	CASSRQGALVEAFF	TGTGCCAGCTCCCGACAGGGGGCTTTGGTTGAAGCTTTCTTT
TRBJ1-2	.	TRBV10-3	15	.	CAISDTGTASYGYTF	TGTGCCATCAGTGACACAGGGACCGCCTCCTATGGCTACACCTTC
TRBJ2-1	.	TRBV6-5	12	.	CASVAGPNEQFF	TGTGCCAGCGTTGCGGGACCCAATGAGCAGTTCTTC
TRBJ2-1	.	TRBV9	14	.	CASSVVQGYNEQFF	TGTGCCAGCAGCGTAGTACAGGGATACAATGAGCAGTTCTTC
TRBJ2-5	TRBD1	TRBV4-1	16	.	CASSQKPTGVQETQYF	TGCGCCAGCAGCCAAAAGCCAACAGGGGTACAAGAGACCCAGTACTTC
TRBJ2-5	TRBD1	TRBV6-4	15	.	CASSPGQGRQETQYF	TGTGCCAGCAGTCCGGGACAGGGGAGGCAAGAGACCCAGTACTTC
TRBJ2-4	.	TRBV9	15	.	CASSVGISSGNIQYF	TGTGCCAGCAGCGTAGGAATTAGCAGCGGAAACATTCAGTACTTC
TRBJ1-1	.	TRBV5-6	12	.	CASSLGDWEAFF	TGTGCCAGCAGCTTGGGGGACTGGGAAGCTTTCTTT
TRBJ1-2	TRBD1	TRBV6-4	13	.	CASSDGGQGDRFF	TGTGCCAGCAGTGACGGAGGACAGGGGGATCGCTTCTTC
TRBJ1-6	.	TRBV30	15	.	CAWSARQALGSPLHF	TGTGCCTGGAGTGCCCGACAGGCGTTGGGTTCACCCCTCCACTTT
TRBJ1-2	TRBD1	TRBV5-8	18	.	CASSLAGAGQLRGYGYTF	TGTGCCAGCAGCTTGGCCGGTGCGGGACAGCTCAGGGGGTATGGCTACACCTTC
TRBJ2-7	.	TRBV9	14	.	CASSVDDSPYEQYF	TGTGCCAGCAGCGTAGACGACAGCCCCTACGAGCAGTACTTC
TRBJ1-5	.	TRBV19	14	.	CASSPQASNQPQHF	TGTGCCAGTAGCCCTCAGGCTAGCAATCAGCCCCAGCATTTT
TRBJ2-3	.	TRBV11-1	15	few	CASSLGQGVADTQYF	TGTGCCAGCAGCTTAGGGCAGGGCGTCGCAGATACGCAGTATTTT
TRBJ1-5	.	TRBV28	14	.	CASSIGLGNQPQHF	TGTGCCAGCAGTATCGGGTTGGGTAATCAGCCCCAGCATTTT
TRBJ2-3	TRBD2	TRBV4-1	14	once	CASSLSGRADTQYF	TGCGCCAGCAGCCTTAGCGGGAGGGCCGATACGCAGTATTTT
TRBJ2-1	TRBD2	TRBV7-9	16	.	CASSLVASGQYNEQFF	TGTGCCAGCAGCTTAGTGGCTAGCGGGCAATACAATGAGCAGTTCTTC
TRBJ1-1	TRBD1	TRBV27	16	.	CASSSTWTGTSGEAFF	TGTGCCAGCAGTTCCACCTGGACAGGGACCTCAGGTGAAGCTTTCTTT